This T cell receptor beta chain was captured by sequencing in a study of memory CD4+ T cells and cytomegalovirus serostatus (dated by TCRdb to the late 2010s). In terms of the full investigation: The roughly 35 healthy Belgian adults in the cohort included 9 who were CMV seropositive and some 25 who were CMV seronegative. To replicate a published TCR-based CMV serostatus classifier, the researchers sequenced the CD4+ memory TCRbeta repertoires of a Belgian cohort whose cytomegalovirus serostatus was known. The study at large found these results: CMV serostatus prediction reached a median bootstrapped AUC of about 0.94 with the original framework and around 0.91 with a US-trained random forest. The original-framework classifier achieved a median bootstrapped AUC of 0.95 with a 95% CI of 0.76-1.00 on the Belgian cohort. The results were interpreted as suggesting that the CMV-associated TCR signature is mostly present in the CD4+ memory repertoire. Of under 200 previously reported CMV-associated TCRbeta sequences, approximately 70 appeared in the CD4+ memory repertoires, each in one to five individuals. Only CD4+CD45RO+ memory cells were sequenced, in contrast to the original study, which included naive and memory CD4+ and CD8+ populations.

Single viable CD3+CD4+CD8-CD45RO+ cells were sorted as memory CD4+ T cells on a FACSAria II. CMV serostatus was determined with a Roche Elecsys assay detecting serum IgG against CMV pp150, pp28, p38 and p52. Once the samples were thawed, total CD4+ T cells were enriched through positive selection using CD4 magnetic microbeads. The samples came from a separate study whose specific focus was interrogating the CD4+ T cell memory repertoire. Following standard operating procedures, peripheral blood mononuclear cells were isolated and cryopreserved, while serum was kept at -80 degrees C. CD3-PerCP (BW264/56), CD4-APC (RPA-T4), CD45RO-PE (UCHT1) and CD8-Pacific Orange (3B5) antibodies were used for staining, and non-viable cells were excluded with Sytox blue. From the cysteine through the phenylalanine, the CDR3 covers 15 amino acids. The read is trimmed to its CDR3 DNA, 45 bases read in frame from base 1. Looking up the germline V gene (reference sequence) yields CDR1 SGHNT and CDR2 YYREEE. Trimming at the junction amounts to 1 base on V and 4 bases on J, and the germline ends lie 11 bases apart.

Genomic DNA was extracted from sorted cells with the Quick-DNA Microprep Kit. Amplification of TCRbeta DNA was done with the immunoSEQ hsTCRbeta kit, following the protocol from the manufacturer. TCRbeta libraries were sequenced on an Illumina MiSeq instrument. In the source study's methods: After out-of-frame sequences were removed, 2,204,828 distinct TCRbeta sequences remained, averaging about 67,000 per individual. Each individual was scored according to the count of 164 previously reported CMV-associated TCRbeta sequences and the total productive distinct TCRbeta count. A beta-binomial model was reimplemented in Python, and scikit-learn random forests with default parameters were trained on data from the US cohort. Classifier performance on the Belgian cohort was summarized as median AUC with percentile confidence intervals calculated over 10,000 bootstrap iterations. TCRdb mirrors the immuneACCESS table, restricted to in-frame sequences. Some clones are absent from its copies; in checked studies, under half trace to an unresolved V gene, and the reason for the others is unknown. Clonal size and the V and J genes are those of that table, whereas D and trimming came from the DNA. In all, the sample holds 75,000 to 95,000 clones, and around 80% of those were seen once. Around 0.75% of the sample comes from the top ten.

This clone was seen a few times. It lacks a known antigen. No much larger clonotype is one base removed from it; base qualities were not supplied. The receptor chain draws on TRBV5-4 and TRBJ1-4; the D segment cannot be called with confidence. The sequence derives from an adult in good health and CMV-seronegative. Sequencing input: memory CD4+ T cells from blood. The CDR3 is CASSLSGSGNEKLFF. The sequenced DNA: TGTGCCAGCAGCTTGTCGGGGTCGGGTAATGAAAAACTGTTTTTT.